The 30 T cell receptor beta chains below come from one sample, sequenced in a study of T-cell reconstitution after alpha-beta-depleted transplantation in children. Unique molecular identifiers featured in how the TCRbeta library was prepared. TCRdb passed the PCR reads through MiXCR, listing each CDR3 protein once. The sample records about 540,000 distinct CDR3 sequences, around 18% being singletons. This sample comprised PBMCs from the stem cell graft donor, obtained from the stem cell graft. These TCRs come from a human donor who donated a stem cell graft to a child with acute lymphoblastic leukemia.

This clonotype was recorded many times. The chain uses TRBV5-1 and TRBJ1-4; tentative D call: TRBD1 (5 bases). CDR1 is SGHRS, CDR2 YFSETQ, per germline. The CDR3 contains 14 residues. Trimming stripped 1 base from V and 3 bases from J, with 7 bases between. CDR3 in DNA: TGCGCCAGCAGCTTGCAGGGAGCTAATGAAAAACTGTTTTTT. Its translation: CASSLQGANEKLFF. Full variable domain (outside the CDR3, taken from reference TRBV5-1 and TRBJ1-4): KAGVTQTPRYLIKTRGQQVTLSCSPISGHRSVSWYQQTPGQGLQFLFEYFSETQRNKGNFPGRFSGRQFSNSRSEMNVSTLELGDSALYLCASSLQGANEKLFFGSGTQLSVL.

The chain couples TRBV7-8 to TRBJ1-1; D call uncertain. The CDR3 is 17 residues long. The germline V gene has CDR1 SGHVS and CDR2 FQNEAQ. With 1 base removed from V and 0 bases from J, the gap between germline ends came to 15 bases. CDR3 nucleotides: TGTGCCAGCAGCTTAGAAGGTTCGGGATACATGAACACTGAAGCTTTCTTT. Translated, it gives CASSLEGSGYMNTEAFF.

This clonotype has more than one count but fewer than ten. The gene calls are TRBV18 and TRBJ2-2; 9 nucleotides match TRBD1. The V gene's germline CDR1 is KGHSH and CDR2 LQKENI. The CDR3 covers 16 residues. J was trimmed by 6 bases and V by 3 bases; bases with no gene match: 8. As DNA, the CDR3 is TGTGCCAGCTCACCGACGGACGGACAGGGGCCCGGGGAGCTGTTTTTT. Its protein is CASSPTDGQGPGELFF.

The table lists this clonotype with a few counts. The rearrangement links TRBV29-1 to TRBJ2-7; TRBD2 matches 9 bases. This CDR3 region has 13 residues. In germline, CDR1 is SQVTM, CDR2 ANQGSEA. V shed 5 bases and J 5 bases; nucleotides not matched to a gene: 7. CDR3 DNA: TGCAGCGTTCAAACCCCTAGCGGGAACGAGCAGTACTTC. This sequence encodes CSVQTPSGNEQYF.

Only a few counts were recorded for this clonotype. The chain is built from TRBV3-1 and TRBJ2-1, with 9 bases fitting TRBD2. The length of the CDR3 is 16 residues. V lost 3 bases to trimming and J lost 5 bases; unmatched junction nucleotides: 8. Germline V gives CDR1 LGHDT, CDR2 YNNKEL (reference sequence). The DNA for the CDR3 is TGTGCCAGCAGCCAGATAGCGGGAGTAGGCAACAATGAGCAGTTCTTC. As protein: CASSQIAGVGNNEQFF.

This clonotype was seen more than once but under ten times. The CDR3 coding sequence is TGCGCCAGCAGCTTACTTAGTTGGGCACAAGAGACCCAGTACTTC. Protein product: CASSLLSWAQETQYF. The J gene is TRBJ2-5, the V gene TRBV5-1; no definite D call. CDR1 is SGHRS, CDR2 YFSETQ, per germline. CDR3 size: 15 residues. With 2 bases removed from V and 2 bases from J, the gap between germline ends came to 13 bases.

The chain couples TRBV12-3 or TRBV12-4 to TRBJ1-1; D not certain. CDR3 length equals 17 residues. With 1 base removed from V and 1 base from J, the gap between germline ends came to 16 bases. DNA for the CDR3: TGTGCCAGCAGTTTAGGGAATACCGGACGTAGGAACACTGAAGCTTTCTTT. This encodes CASSLGNTGRRNTEAFF.

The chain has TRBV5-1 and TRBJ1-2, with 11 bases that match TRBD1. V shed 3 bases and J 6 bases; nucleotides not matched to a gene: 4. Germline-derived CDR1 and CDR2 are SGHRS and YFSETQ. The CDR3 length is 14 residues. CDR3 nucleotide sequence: TGCGCCAGCAGCTCCTGGACAGGGGGCCATGGCTACACCTTC. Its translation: CASSSWTGGHGYTF.

This chain's CDR3 is CSAPQEGNEQFF. The CDR3 DNA reads TGCAGTGCTCCCCAGGAAGGCAATGAGCAGTTCTTC. The chain couples TRBV20-1 to TRBJ2-1; D gene ambiguous. The CDR3 spans 12 residues. The germline gives CDR1 DFQATT, CDR2 SNEGSKA (reference sequence). Trimming took 5 bases from V and 6 from J, leaving 11 bases between them.

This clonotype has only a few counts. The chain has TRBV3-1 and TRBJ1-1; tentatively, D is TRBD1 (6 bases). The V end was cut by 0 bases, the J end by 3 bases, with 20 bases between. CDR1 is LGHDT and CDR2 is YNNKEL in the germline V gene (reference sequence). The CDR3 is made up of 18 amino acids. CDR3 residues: CASSQDVGGLRWYTEAFF. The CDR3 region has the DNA TGTGCCAGCAGCCAAGATGTGGGGGGCCTAAGGTGGTACACTGAAGCTTTCTTT.

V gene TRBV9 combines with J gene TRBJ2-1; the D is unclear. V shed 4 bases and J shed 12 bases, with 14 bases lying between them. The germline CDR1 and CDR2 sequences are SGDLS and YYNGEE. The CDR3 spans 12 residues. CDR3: CASSPDWGRQFF. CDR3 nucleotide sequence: TGTGCCAGCAGCCCCGACTGGGGAAGGCAGTTCTTC.

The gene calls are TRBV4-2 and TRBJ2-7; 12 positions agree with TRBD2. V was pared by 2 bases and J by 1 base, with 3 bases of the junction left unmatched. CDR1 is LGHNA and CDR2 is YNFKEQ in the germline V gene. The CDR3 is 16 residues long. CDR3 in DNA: TGTGCCAGCAGCCAAACTCTAGCGGGAGGGTCCTACGAGCAGTACTTC. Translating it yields CASSQTLAGGSYEQYF.

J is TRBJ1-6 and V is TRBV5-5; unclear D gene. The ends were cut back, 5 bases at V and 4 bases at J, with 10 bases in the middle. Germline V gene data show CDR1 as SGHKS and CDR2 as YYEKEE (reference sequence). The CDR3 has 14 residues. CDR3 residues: CASRSRDYNSPLHF. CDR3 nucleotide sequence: TGTGCCAGCAGGTCCCGGGATTATAATTCACCCCTCCACTTT.

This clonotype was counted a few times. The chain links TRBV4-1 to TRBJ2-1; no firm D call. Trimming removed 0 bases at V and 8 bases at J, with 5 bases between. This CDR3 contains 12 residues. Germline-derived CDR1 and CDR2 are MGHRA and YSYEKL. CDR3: CASSQDGYEQFF. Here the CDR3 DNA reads TGCGCCAGCAGCCAAGATGGGTATGAGCAGTTCTTC.

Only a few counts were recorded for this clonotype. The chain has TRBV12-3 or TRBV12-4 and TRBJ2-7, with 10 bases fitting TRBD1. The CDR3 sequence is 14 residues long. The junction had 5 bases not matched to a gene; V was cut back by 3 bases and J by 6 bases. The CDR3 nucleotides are TGTGCCAGCAGTTTCGGGGACAGGGGAGGCGAGCAGTACTTC. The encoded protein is CASSFGDRGGEQYF.

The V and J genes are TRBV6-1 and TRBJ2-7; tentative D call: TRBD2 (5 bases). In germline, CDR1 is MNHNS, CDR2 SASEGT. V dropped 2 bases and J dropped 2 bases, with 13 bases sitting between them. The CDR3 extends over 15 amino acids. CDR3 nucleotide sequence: TGTGCCAGCAGTGAACTCTTAGCGAGCACCTACGAGCAGTACTTC. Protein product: CASSELLASTYEQYF.

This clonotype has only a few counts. The CDR3, as DNA: TGTGCCAGCAGTTTATTGGCGGGACCTATATATGGCTACACCTTC. It codes for CASSLLAGPIYGYTF. The chain carries TRBV27 and TRBJ1-2; the D gene is possibly TRBD1 (5 bases). The V gene lost 1 base and the J gene lost 5 bases, with 14 bases spanning the gap. This CDR3 is built from 15 residues. Per the germline V gene, CDR1 is MNHEY and CDR2 is SMNVEV (reference sequence).

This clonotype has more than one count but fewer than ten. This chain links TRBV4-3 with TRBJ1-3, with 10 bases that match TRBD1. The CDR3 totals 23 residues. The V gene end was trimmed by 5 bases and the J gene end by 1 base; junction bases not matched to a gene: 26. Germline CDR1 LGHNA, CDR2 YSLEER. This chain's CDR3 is CASSGRQRQGAIPARPSGNTIYF. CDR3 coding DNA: TGCGCCAGCAGCGGCAGACAGAGACAGGGGGCGATTCCGGCCCGACCTTCTGGAAACACCATATATTTT.

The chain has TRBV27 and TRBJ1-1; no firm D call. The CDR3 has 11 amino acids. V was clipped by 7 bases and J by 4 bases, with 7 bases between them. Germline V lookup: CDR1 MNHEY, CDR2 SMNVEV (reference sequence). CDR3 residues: CASNMGTEAFF. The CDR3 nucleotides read TGTGCCAGCAATATGGGCACTGAAGCTTTCTTT.

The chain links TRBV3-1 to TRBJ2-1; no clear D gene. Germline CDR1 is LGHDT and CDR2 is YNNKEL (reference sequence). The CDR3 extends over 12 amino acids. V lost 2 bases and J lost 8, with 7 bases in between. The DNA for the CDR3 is TGTGCCAGCAGCCAAAATCGAGATGAGCAGTTCTTC. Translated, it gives CASSQNRDEQFF.

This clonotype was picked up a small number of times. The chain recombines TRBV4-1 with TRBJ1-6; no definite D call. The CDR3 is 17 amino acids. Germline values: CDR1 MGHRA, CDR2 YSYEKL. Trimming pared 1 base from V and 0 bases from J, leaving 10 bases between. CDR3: CASSQGRASSYNSPLHF. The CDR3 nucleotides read TGCGCCAGCAGCCAAGGGAGGGCCAGCTCCTATAATTCACCCCTCCACTTT.

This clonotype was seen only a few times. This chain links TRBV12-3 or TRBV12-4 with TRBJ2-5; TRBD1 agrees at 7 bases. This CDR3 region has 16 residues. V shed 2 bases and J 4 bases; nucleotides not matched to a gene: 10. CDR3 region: CASSLIETGPGETQYF. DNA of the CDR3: TGTGCCAGCAGTTTAATAGAGACAGGGCCAGGAGAGACCCAGTACTTC.

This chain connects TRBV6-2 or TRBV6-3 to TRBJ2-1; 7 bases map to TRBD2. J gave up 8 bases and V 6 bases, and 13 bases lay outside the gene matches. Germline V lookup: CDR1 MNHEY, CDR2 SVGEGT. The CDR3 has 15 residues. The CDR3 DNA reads TGTGCCAGCAGCCAGGGACGGGGGGTAGTCGATGAGCAGTTCTTC. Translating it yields CASSQGRGVVDEQFF.

For the CDR3, the DNA is TGTGCCAGCACGGCGGGGCTTGGGTACACTGAAGCTTTCTTT. Its translation: CASTAGLGYTEAFF. V and J are TRBV19 and TRBJ1-1; D perhaps matches TRBD1 (5 bases). Germline V gene data show CDR1 as LNHDA and CDR2 as SQIVND (reference sequence). Trimming stripped 9 bases from V and 3 bases from J, with 17 bases between. The CDR3 is made up of 14 amino acids.

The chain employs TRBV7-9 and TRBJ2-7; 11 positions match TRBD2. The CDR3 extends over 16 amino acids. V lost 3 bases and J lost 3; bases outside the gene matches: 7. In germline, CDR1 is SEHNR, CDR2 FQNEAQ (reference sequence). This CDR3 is CASSFTGTSGFYEQYF. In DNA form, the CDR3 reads TGTGCCAGCAGCTTTACCGGGACTAGCGGATTCTACGAGCAGTACTTC.

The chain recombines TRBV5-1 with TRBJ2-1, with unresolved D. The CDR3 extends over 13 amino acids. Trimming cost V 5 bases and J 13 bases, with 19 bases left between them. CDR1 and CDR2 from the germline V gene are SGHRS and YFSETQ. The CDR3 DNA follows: TGCGCCAGCAGTACACCTGCGAAGACCACTCAGTTCTTC. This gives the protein CASSTPAKTTQFF. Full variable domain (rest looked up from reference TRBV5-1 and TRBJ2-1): KAGVTQTPRYLIKTRGQQVTLSCSPISGHRSVSWYQQTPGQGLQFLFEYFSETQRNKGNFPGRFSGRQFSNSRSEMNVSTLELGDSALYLCASSTPAKTTQFFGPGTRLTVL.

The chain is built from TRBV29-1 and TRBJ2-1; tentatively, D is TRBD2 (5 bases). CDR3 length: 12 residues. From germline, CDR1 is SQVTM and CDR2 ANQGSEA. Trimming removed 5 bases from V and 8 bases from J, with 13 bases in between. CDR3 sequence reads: CSVTLAFDEQFF. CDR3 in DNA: TGCAGCGTTACTTTAGCGTTCGATGAGCAGTTCTTC.

CDR3 bases: TGTGCCAGCGGAGAGACACTTGGATATCGCAATGAGCAGTTCTTC. Encoded protein: CASGETLGYRNEQFF. This chain uses TRBV27 with TRBJ2-1, with D hard to call. Trimming removed 8 bases at V and 6 bases at J, with 20 bases between. CDR3 length: 15 residues. Germline V gene lookup returns CDR1 MNHEY and CDR2 SMNVEV (reference sequence).

The CDR3 sequence: CASSAAGGPTGELFF. DNA of the CDR3: TGCGCCAGCAGTGCGGCGGGAGGTCCCACCGGGGAGCTGTTTTTT. V usage is TRBV10-2 and J usage is TRBJ2-2; TRBD2 agrees at 8 bases. CDR3 length: 15 residues. Germline V CDR1 and CDR2: WSHSY, SAAADI. With V trimmed by 4 bases and J by 4 bases, 5 bases remained unmatched.

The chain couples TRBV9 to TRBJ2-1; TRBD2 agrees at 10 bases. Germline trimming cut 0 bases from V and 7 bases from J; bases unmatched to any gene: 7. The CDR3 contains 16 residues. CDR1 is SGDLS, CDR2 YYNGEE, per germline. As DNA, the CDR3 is TGTGCCAGCAGCGTAGTGCTAGCGGGAGAGGGGAATGAGCAGTTCTTC. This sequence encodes CASSVVLAGEGNEQFF.